The text below deals with one T cell receptor beta chain. This entry is derived from a study of patients and donors after allogeneic stem cell transplantation. TCRdb re-derived calls from the RT-PCR reads in MiXCR, one entry per CDR3 protein. Of hundreds of thousands of distinct CDR3 sequences listed, 16% were seen once; the top ten hold less than 8%. After removal of 5 bases from V and 4 bases from J, the junction contained 5 bases not matched to a gene. CDR3 length equals 14 residues. Sequencing input: blood, either unsorted or a sorted T cell fraction (not recorded which). The origin of this receptor is a human donor who was either an allogeneic HSCT recipient or a stem cell or donor lymphocyte infusion donor (not recorded which). It is not recorded whose cells these are; they may come from a transplant donor. V gene TRBV12-3 or TRBV12-4 combines with J gene TRBJ1-2; TRBD1 aligns across 9 bases. DNA for the CDR3: TGTGCCAGCAGTCGAGCGGACAGGGGCTATGGCTACACCTTC. The encoded protein is CASSRADRGYGYTF.